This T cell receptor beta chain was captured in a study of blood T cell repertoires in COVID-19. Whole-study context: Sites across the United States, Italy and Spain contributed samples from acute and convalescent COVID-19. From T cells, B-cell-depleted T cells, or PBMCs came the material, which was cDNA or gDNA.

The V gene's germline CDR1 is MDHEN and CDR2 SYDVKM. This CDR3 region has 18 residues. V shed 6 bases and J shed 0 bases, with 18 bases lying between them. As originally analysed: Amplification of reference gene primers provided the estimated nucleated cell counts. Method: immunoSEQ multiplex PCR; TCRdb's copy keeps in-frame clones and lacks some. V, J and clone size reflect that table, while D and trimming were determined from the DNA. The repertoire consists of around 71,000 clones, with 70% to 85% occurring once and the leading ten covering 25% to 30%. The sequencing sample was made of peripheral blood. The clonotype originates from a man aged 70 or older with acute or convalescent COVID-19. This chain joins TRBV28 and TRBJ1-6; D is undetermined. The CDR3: CASRPDTAFSSYNSPLHF. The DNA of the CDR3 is TGTGCCAGCAGACCCGACACTGCCTTCTCCTCCTATAATTCACCCCTCCACTTT.